This T cell receptor beta chain is from a study of blood T cell repertoires in COVID-19. As for the study in general: Specimens from acute and convalescent COVID-19 originated in the United States, Italy and Spain. Sample material is recorded as cDNA or gDNA derived from T cells, B-cell-depleted T cells, or PBMCs.

Study processing details: Scientists estimated how many nucleated cells there were by amplifying reference gene primers. Clones were read by immunoSEQ multiplex PCR, and TCRdb kept only the in-frame ones, dropping some. V and J calls and clone size are given by that table; D and trimming were obtained from the DNA. The sample carries some 250,000 clones, around 83% recorded once. Germline V gives CDR1 SGHRS, CDR2 YFSETQ. CDR3 length equals 15 residues. The V end lost 4 bases, the J end lost 3 bases, and 16 bases lay between the germline ends. Input material: peripheral blood. The sequence derives from a woman of 80 years or more with acute or convalescent COVID-19. The rearrangement uses TRBV5-1 and TRBJ2-5; TRBD1 might be the D (5 bases). The CDR3 sequence is CASSRADSRKETQYF. DNA for the CDR3: TGCGCCAGCAGCCGAGCTGACAGCCGAAAAGAGACCCAGTACTTC.